This T cell receptor beta chain is from a study of technical replicates of blood from a few donors. Sequenced by immunoSEQ multiplex PCR; TCRdb stores in-frame clones only, minus some. This sample has under 75,000 clones; approximately 86% occur once, and the top ten carry 5%. Trimming took 4 bases from V and 7 from J; bases not matched to a gene: 5. This CDR3 spans 14 amino acids. Per germline, CDR1 SNHLY and CDR2 FYNNEI. The source is a human donor in good health. Some clones in this sample may be carry-over from other donors' samples. Sequences were obtained from PBMCs. This chain uses TRBV2 with TRBJ2-1, with 9 bases that match TRBD2. CDR3 protein: CASSGGGAGNEQFF. The CDR3 coding sequence is TGTGCCAGCAGTGGCGGGGGGGCCGGGAATGAGCAGTTCTTC. Combining the CDR3 with reference TRBV2 and TRBJ2-1 gives the whole variable domain EPEVTQTPSHQVTQMGQEVILRCVPISNHLYFYWYRQILGQKVEFLVSFYNNEISEKSEIFDDQFSVERPDGSNFTLKIRSTKLEDSAMYFCASSGGGAGNEQFFGPGTRLTVL.